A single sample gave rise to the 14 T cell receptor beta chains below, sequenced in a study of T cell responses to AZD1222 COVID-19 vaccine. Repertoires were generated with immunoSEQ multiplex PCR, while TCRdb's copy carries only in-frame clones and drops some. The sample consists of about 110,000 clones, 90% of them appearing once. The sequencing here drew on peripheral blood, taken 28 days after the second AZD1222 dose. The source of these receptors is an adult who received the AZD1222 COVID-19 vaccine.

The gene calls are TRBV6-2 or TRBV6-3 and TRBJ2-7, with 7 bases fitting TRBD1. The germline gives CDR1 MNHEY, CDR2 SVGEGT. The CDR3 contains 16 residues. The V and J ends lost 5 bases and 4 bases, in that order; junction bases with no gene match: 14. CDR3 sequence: CASSVPYRGRGYEQYF. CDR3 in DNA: TGTGCCAGCAGTGTCCCCTACAGGGGTCGAGGATACGAGCAGTACTTC.

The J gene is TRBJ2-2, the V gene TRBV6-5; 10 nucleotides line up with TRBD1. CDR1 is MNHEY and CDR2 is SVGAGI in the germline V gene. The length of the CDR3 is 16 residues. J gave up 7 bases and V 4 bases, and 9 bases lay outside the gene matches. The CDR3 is CASSSPTGGIGGELFF. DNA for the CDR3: TGTGCCAGCAGTTCGCCGACAGGGGGCATAGGCGGGGAGCTGTTTTTT.

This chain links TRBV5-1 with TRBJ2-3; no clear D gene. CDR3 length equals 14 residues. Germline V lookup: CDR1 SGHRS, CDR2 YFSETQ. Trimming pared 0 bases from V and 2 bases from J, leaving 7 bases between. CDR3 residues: CASSLGQSTDTQYF. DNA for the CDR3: TGCGCCAGCAGCTTGGGGCAGTCCACAGATACGCAGTATTTT.

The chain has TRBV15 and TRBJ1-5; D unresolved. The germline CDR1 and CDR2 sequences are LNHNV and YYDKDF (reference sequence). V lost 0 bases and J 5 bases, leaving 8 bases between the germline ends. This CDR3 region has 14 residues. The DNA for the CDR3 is TGTGCCACCAGCAGAGATATGGTAGATCAGCCCCAGCATTTT. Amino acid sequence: CATSRDMVDQPQHF.

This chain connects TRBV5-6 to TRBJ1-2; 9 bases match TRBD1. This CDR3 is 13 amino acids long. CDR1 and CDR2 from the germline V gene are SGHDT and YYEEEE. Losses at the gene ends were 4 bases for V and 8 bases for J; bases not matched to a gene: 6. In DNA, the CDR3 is TGTGCCAGCAGCCTAGGGACAGGGAACGGCTACACCTTC. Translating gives CASSLGTGNGYTF.

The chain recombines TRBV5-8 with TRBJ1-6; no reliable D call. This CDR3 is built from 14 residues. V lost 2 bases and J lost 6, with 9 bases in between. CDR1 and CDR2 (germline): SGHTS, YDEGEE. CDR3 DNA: TGTGCCAGCAGCTTCTGGGGTGGTAATTCACCCCTCCACTTT. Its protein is CASSFWGGNSPLHF.

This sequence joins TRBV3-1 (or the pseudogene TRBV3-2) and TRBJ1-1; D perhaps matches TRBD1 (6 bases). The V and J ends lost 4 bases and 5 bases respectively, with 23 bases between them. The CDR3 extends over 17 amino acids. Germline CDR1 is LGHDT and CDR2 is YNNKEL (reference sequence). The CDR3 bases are TGTGCCAGCAGCCTCGGGACACAGGGCGGGTATTGGACTGAAGCTTTCTTT. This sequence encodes CASSLGTQGGYWTEAFF.

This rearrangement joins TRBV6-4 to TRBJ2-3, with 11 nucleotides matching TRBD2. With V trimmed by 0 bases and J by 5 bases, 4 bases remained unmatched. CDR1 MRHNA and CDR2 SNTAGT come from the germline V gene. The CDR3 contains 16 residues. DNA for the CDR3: TGTGCCAGCAGTGACTCGGCTAGCGGGGGGCGAGATACGCAGTATTTT. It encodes CASSDSASGGRDTQYF.

The CDR3 reads CASSIGWQGTYEQYF. The CDR3 coding sequence is TGTGCCAGTAGTATAGGATGGCAGGGAACCTACGAGCAGTACTTC. The chain employs TRBV19 and TRBJ2-7; tentative D call: TRBD1 (5 bases). V gave up 1 base and J gave up 2 bases, with 12 bases separating them. The CDR3 is 15 amino acids. CDR1 and CDR2 (germline): LNHDA, SQIVND (reference sequence).

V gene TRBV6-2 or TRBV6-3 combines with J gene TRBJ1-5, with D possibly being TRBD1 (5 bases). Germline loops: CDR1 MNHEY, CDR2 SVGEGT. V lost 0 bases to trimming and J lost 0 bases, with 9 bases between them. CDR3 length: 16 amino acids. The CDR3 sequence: CASSYSRGYSNQPQHF. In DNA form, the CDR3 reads TGTGCCAGCAGTTACTCAAGGGGCTATAGCAATCAGCCCCAGCATTTT.

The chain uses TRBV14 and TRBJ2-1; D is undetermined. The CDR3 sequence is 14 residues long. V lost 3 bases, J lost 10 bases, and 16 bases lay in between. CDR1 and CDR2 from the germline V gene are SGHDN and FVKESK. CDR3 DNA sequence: TGTGCCAGCAGCCAGATGATACAGCCCCCGGAGCAGTTCTTC. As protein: CASSQMIQPPEQFF.

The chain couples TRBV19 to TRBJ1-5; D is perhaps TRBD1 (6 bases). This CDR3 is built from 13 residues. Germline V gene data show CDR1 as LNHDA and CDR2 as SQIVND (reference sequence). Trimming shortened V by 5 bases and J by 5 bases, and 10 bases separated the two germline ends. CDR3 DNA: TGTGCCAGTAGTCCAGGGGTGGATCAGCCCCAGCATTTT. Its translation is CASSPGVDQPQHF.

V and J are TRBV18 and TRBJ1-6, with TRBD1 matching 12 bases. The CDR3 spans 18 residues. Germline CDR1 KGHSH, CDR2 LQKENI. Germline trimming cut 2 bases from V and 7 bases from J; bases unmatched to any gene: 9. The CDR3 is CASSPVMPGQGANSPLHF. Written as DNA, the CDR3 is TGTGCCAGCTCACCAGTCATGCCGGGACAGGGGGCCAATTCACCCCTCCACTTT. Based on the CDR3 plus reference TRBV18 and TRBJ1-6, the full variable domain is NAGVMQNPRHLVRRRGQEARLRCSPMKGHSHVYWYRQLPEEGLKFMVYLQKENIIDESGMPKERFSAEFPKEGPSILRIQQVVRGDSAAYFCASSPVMPGQGANSPLHFGNGTRLTVT.

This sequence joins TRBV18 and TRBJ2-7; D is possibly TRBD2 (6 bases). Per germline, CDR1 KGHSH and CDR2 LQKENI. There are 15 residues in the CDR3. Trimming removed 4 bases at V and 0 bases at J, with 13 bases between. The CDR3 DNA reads TGTGCCAGCTCACAGCCGGGGGTATCCTCCTACGAGCAGTACTTC. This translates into CASSQPGVSSYEQYF. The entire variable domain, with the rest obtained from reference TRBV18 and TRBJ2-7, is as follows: NAGVMQNPRHLVRRRGQEARLRCSPMKGHSHVYWYRQLPEEGLKFMVYLQKENIIDESGMPKERFSAEFPKEGPSILRIQQVVRGDSAAYFCASSQPGVSSYEQYFGPGTRLTVT.